This entry lists 20 T cell receptor beta chains sequenced from one sample in a study of blood T cell repertoires in COVID-19. Measured with immunoSEQ multiplex PCR; TCRdb has only the in-frame clones, and not every one. The data hold 650,000 to 800,000 clones, with just under 90% observed a single time. The sample consisted of peripheral blood. These receptors were obtained from a woman aged 18-29 years with acute or convalescent COVID-19.

The rearrangement links TRBV4-1 to TRBJ2-7; 8 positions agree with TRBD2. Germline CDR1 is MGHRA and CDR2 is YSYEKL. The CDR3 has 14 residues. The V gene end was trimmed by 4 bases and the J gene end by 6 bases; junction bases not matched to a gene: 8. For the CDR3, the DNA is TGCGCCAGCAGCCCTCGGGAGGGGGTAGGCGAGCAGTACTTC. Translated: CASSPREGVGEQYF.

This clone showed up just a few times. The CDR3 DNA reads as TGTGCCAGCAGCACCTGGGTATCGGACTTGCTTAATCAGCCCCAGCATTTT. Protein sequence: CASSTWVSDLLNQPQHF. The gene calls are TRBV5-5 and TRBJ1-5; D is uncertain. The V gene's germline CDR1 is SGHKS and CDR2 YYEKEE (reference sequence). V was cut by 4 bases and J by 4 bases, with 21 bases left in between. This CDR3 has 17 residues.

The J gene is TRBJ1-2, the V gene TRBV30; no reliable D call. The CDR3 contains 12 residues. The germline gives CDR1 GTSNPN, CDR2 SVGIG (reference sequence). V gave up 5 bases and J gave up 5 bases, with 12 bases separating them. The CDR3 loop is CAWDFRGYGYTF. Written as DNA, the CDR3 is TGTGCCTGGGACTTCAGAGGGTATGGCTACACCTTC.

The chain combines TRBV4-1 with TRBJ2-7; TRBD2 aligns across 9 bases. Trimming took 4 bases from V and 0 from J; bases not matched to a gene: 4. The CDR3 is 15 amino acids. Germline CDR1 is MGHRA and CDR2 is YSYEKL. In DNA form, the CDR3 reads TGCGCCAGCAGCCGGGGACTAGCCGGCTCCTACGAGCAGTACTTC. This sequence encodes CASSRGLAGSYEQYF.

This chain links TRBV24-1 with TRBJ1-1; TRBD1 is a possible D gene (5 bases). The germline V gene encodes CDR1 KGHDR and CDR2 SFDVKD. Trimming stripped 7 bases from V and 5 bases from J, with 16 bases between. The CDR3 spans 14 residues. The CDR3 nucleotides are TGTGCCACCAGCCCCGGGGACGCGGGAACTGAAGCTTTCTTT. This codes for CATSPGDAGTEAFF.

The rearrangement joins TRBV7-2 to TRBJ2-4; D is unresolved. Germline V lookup: CDR1 SGHTA, CDR2 FQGNSA. Trimming removed 4 bases at V and 4 bases at J, with 20 bases between. CDR3 length: 17 amino acids. DNA of the CDR3: TGTGCCAGCAGCTCCCAGGCTGCAGCCTTGATAAAAAACATTCAGTACTTC. Translation: CASSSQAAALIKNIQYF.

This chain uses TRBV6-6 with TRBJ1-1, with a possible D match to TRBD1 (6 bases). This CDR3 is built from 14 residues. The ends were cut back, 8 bases at V and 4 bases at J, with 17 bases in the middle. CDR1 is MNHNY, CDR2 SVGAGI, per germline (reference sequence). CDR3 in amino acids: CASGASGVSTEAFF. In DNA, the CDR3 is TGTGCCAGCGGGGCCTCAGGGGTCTCCACTGAAGCTTTCTTT.

The CDR3 DNA is TGTGCCAGCAGTTTTTGGGGAGCTGGCTACACCTTC. It specifies CASSFWGAGYTF. The chain joins TRBV12-3 or TRBV12-4 to TRBJ1-2; D is undetermined. Between the trimmed V and J ends, which lost 3 bases and 7 bases, there was a span of 9 bases. The CDR3 runs 12 residues.

The J gene is TRBJ1-2, the V gene TRBV5-1; the D gene is possibly TRBD1 (6 bases). Trimming removed 0 bases at V and 6 bases at J, with 9 bases between. Germline V gene data show CDR1 as SGHRS and CDR2 as YFSETQ. CDR3 size: 13 residues. The CDR3, as DNA: TGCGCCAGCAGCTTGGACAGGGATCATGGCTACACCTTC. Residues: CASSLDRDHGYTF.

V is TRBV6-5 and J is TRBJ1-2; 8 bases fit TRBD1. The trim removed 2 bases at V and 4 bases at J, leaving 6 bases unmatched. Germline CDR1 is MNHEY and CDR2 is SVGAGI. The CDR3 is made up of 15 amino acids. The CDR3 loop is CASSYLRTGSYGYTF. CDR3 coding DNA: TGTGCCAGCAGTTACCTACGGACAGGGAGCTATGGCTACACCTTC.

The chain employs TRBV5-4 and TRBJ2-3; 7 bases fit TRBD2. CDR3 size: 17 residues. Looked up from germline, CDR1 is SGHNT and CDR2 is YYREEE (reference sequence). The V gene end was trimmed by 0 bases and the J gene end by 0 bases; junction bases not matched to a gene: 7. CDR3: CASSLVSGGGSTDTQYF. In nucleotides, the CDR3 is TGTGCCAGCAGCTTGGTCTCGGGCGGGGGAAGCACAGATACGCAGTATTTT.

A word on this clone: This same CDR3 is encoded by further DNA sequences in the sample. The chain links TRBV7-2 to TRBJ1-3; D unclear. This CDR3 contains 15 residues. Germline V gene lookup returns CDR1 SGHTA and CDR2 FQGNSA. Trimming removed 1 base from V and 1 base from J, with 8 bases in between. The CDR3 is CASSLESGSGNTIYF. The CDR3 DNA follows: TGTGCCAGCAGCTTAGAATCGGGGTCTGGAAACACCATATATTTT.

The V and J genes are TRBV27 and TRBJ1-2, with TRBD1 as a possible D gene (6 bases). The CDR3 contains 16 residues. The V and J ends lost 4 bases and 0 bases respectively, with 15 bases between them. Germline CDR1 reads MNHEY; CDR2 reads SMNVEV (reference sequence). The CDR3 protein is CASSWTVPTANYGYTF. The CDR3 DNA reads as TGTGCCAGCAGTTGGACAGTCCCCACAGCTAACTATGGCTACACCTTC.

This chain connects TRBV5-5 to TRBJ2-7; D is unresolved. Trimming took 0 bases from V and 4 from J, leaving 5 bases between them. CDR3 length: 12 residues. Germline V gene data show CDR1 as SGHKS and CDR2 as YYEKEE (reference sequence). This CDR3 reads CASSLASYEQYF. CDR3 coding DNA: TGTGCCAGCAGCTTGGCCAGTTACGAGCAGTACTTC.

This clone was recorded only once. The CDR3 reads CASSYGRNTEAFF. DNA for the CDR3: TGTGCCAGCAGTTACGGCAGGAACACTGAAGCTTTCTTT. V and J are TRBV6-6 and TRBJ1-1; D gene uncertain. This CDR3 region has 13 residues. Germline V gene sequence: CDR1 MNHNY, CDR2 SVGAGI (reference sequence). V was cut by 2 bases and J by 1 base, with 5 bases left in between.

The chain couples TRBV6-1 to TRBJ1-1; the D is unclear. The CDR3 runs to 14 residues. V lost 0 bases and J 4 bases, leaving 9 bases between the germline ends. Germline loops: CDR1 MNHNS, CDR2 SASEGT. The CDR3 DNA follows: TGTGCCAGCAGTGAAGCGCTCGGGAGCACTGAAGCTTTCTTT. This translates into CASSEALGSTEAFF.

The chain uses TRBV19 and TRBJ2-1; TRBD1 is a possible D gene (5 bases). V was clipped by 7 bases and J by 0 bases, with 10 bases between them. The CDR3 runs 14 residues. Germline V gene sequence: CDR1 LNHDA, CDR2 SQIVND (reference sequence). The CDR3 reads CASKVRGSYNEQFF. Here the CDR3 DNA reads TGTGCCAGTAAGGTTAGGGGCTCCTACAATGAGCAGTTCTTC.

This clone was detected once. Written as DNA, the CDR3 is TGTGCCAGCAGCTTGCTAGCGGGGAGCTCCTACGAGCAGTACTTC. Its translation: CASSLLAGSSYEQYF. V and J are TRBV5-5 and TRBJ2-7; 9 nucleotides line up with TRBD2. CDR1 and CDR2 (germline): SGHKS, YYEKEE (reference sequence). J lost 0 bases, V lost 1 base, and 2 bases had no gene match. This CDR3 contains 15 residues.

Comment on this clone: At one end the junction does not follow the germline gene, possibly because of a read error. This chain links TRBV19 with TRBJ1-1; TRBD1 might be the D (6 bases). Germline CDR1 and CDR2: LNHDA and SQIVND (reference sequence). CDR3 length: 15 amino acids. The CDR3 DNA sequence: TGTGCCAGTAGCATAGGGGACATATCCACTTCTGAAGCTTTCTTT. It specifies CASSIGDISTSEAFF.

This clone turned up a few times. The V and J genes are TRBV12-3 or TRBV12-4 and TRBJ1-2; TRBD1 is a possible D gene (5 bases). The CDR3 has 12 amino acids. V was trimmed by 6 bases and J by 3 bases, leaving 8 bases between them. The CDR3 loop is CASRGRDYGYTF. The CDR3, as DNA: TGTGCCAGCAGGGGGCGCGACTATGGCTACACCTTC.